Sequencing of this T cell receptor beta chain was carried out in a study of cytomegalovirus exposure and HLA in healthy donors. Trimming pared 3 bases from V and 3 bases from J, leaving 14 bases between. Germline-derived CDR1 and CDR2 are SEHNR and FQNEAQ (reference sequence). The CDR3 has 16 residues. On this clone itself: Its antigen remains unidentified.

It was with 60 Vbeta and 13 Jbeta primers that the PCR ran. Measured with immunoSEQ multiplex PCR; TCRdb has only the in-frame clones, and not every one. The sample contains roughly 190,000 clones, 82% of which appear only once. Findings of the study overall: Some segments of the V type, notably TRBV6-2 and TRBV6-3, were excluded as indistinguishable.

The sequencing sample was made of PBMCs. The sequence was collected from a woman between 18 and 30 years old in good health and CMV-seronegative. The rearrangement joins TRBV7-9 to TRBJ2-2; possible D gene TRBD2, 6 bases. CDR3 DNA sequence: TGTGCCAGCAGCTTTCTTAGCGGTGGAGACACCGGGGAGCTGTTTTTT. Translation gives CASSFLSGGDTGELFF.